A single sample gave rise to the 15 T cell receptor beta chains below, sequenced in a study of siplizumab effects on memory and regulatory T cells. Some clones are missing from TCRdb's copy, which holds only in-frame ones; the method was immunoSEQ multiplex PCR. The table lists more than 85,000 clones, around 92% of them singletons. Input material: CD4+ T cells sorted from blood. The receptors derive from a human donor in good health. Some clones in this sample may be carry-over from other donors' samples.

This chain joins TRBV6-1 and TRBJ1-2; D gene ambiguous. The CDR3 length is 14 residues. Germline CDR1 is MNHNS and CDR2 is SASEGT. The V and J ends lost 2 bases and 4 bases respectively, with 11 bases between them. CDR3 DNA sequence: TGTGCCAGCAGTGAAACTGCCCGGGTCTATGGCTACACCTTC. Protein product: CASSETARVYGYTF.

The V call is TRBV10-2, the J call TRBJ2-7, with D perhaps TRBD1 (6 bases). This CDR3 is built from 15 residues. Trimming took 2 bases from V and 1 from J, leaving 12 bases between them. The V gene's germline CDR1 is WSHSY and CDR2 SAAADI. CDR3 in DNA: TGCGCCAGCAGTGAGCCCGACAGGACTTCCTACGAGCAGTACTTC. It yields the protein CASSEPDRTSYEQYF.

The rearrangement joins TRBV5-4 to TRBJ2-7; possibly TRBD1 for D (5 bases). Germline V lookup: CDR1 SGHNT, CDR2 YYREEE (reference sequence). The CDR3 extends over 14 amino acids. V was clipped by 1 base and J by 2 bases, with 10 bases between them. The CDR3 nucleotides read TGTGCCAGCAGCTTGAGGGGTTCTACCTACGAGCAGTACTTC. Translating it yields CASSLRGSTYEQYF.

The V call is TRBV4-1, the J call TRBJ1-5, with a tentative D call TRBD1 (5 bases). Germline V CDR1 and CDR2: MGHRA, YSYEKL. Deletions cut 4 bases from V and 4 bases from J, with 11 bases between. The CDR3 totals 14 residues. The DNA of the CDR3 is TGCGCCAGCAGCCCAAGAGGGGAAAATCAGCCCCAGCATTTT. It is translated as CASSPRGENQPQHF.

The chain recombines TRBV28 with TRBJ2-6; perhaps TRBD1 as D (6 bases). CDR1 and CDR2 from the germline V gene are MDHEN and SYDVKM. V lost 2 bases and J 0 bases, leaving 14 bases between the germline ends. The CDR3 totals 18 residues. The CDR3, as DNA: TGTGCCAGCAGTTTAAGTACAGGGCCTAGCTCTGGGGCCAACGTCCTGACTTTC. Protein: CASSLSTGPSSGANVLTF.

The V call is TRBV6-1, the J call TRBJ2-6; possible D gene TRBD1, 6 bases. Germline V lookup: CDR1 MNHNS, CDR2 SASEGT. The CDR3 is 15 residues long. V was cut by 7 bases and J by 4 bases, with 14 bases left in between. The CDR3 coding sequence is TGTGCCAGCAATCCACAGGGAGCCGGGGCCAACGTCCTGACTTTC. Translating gives CASNPQGAGANVLTF.

This clone was recorded once. The chain joins TRBV6-1 to TRBJ1-3; a weak D match, TRBD1 (5 bases). V lost 3 bases and J lost 0, with 9 bases in between. The CDR3 runs to 15 residues. Germline CDR1 reads MNHNS; CDR2 reads SASEGT. The CDR3 sequence is CASSEGPVSGNTIYF. The CDR3, as DNA: TGTGCCAGCAGTGAGGGACCGGTCTCTGGAAACACCATATATTTT.

The chain carries TRBV6-4 and TRBJ2-3; 7 bases align to TRBD2. Germline V gene data show CDR1 as MRHNA and CDR2 as SNTAGT. The V and J ends lost 0 bases and 6 bases, in that order; junction bases with no gene match: 9. The CDR3 spans 16 residues. CDR3 coding DNA: TGTGCCAGCAGTGACTCGTCTAGCGGACGACCGGATACGCAGTATTTT. Protein sequence: CASSDSSSGRPDTQYF.

The chain has TRBV29-1 and TRBJ2-7, with a tentative D call TRBD2 (6 bases). Germline CDR1 and CDR2: SQVTM and ANQGSEA. This CDR3 is built from 15 residues. Trimming removed 7 bases from V and 4 bases from J, with 23 bases in between. The CDR3 loop reads CSAGTGGGIVYEQYF. DNA for the CDR3: TGCAGCGCTGGAACCGGTGGCGGGATCGTATACGAGCAGTACTTC.

The genes are TRBV5-4 and TRBJ2-5, with D tentatively TRBD1 (6 bases). CDR1 is SGHNT and CDR2 is YYREEE in the germline V gene (reference sequence). V gave up 5 bases and J gave up 2 bases, with 16 bases separating them. This CDR3 contains 15 residues. CDR3 coding DNA: TGTGCCAGCAGGAAAGGGGGACAATTACAAGAGACCCAGTACTTC. It encodes CASRKGGQLQETQYF.

The gene calls are TRBV6-6 and TRBJ2-5, with TRBD2 as a possible D gene (5 bases). CDR3 size: 15 residues. V lost 2 bases, J lost 5 bases, and 15 bases lay in between. The V gene's germline CDR1 is MNHNY and CDR2 SVGAGI (reference sequence). CDR3 region: CASSYSGVNGETQYF. Here the CDR3 DNA reads TGTGCCAGCAGTTACAGCGGCGTCAATGGGGAGACCCAGTACTTC.

The V call is TRBV6-5, the J call TRBJ2-7, with D perhaps matching TRBD1 (5 bases). V shed 6 bases and J shed 3 bases, with 12 bases lying between them. CDR3 length: 13 amino acids. Germline V gene sequence: CDR1 MNHEY, CDR2 SVGAGI. Here the CDR3 DNA reads TGTGCCAGCAGGCCCCAGGGAATCTACGAGCAGTACTTC. This sequence encodes CASRPQGIYEQYF.

CDR3 in DNA: TGTGCCAGCAGCCGCTCCCGGCTAGCCCTCAATGAGCAGTTCTTC. Translating gives CASSRSRLALNEQFF. This chain connects TRBV11-1 to TRBJ2-1; possible D gene TRBD2, 5 bases. There are 15 residues in the CDR3. Germline V CDR1 and CDR2: SGHAT, FQDESV (reference sequence). V was clipped by 5 bases and J by 6 bases, with 17 bases between them.

The rearrangement links TRBV19 to TRBJ2-4; D uncertain. The germline V gene has CDR1 LNHDA and CDR2 SQIVND (reference sequence). The CDR3 runs 14 residues. The germline V and J ends were trimmed by 1 base and 0 bases, with 4 bases remaining between them. CDR3 residues: CASSIALAKNIQYF. CDR3 coding DNA: TGTGCCAGTAGTATAGCTTTAGCCAAAAACATTCAGTACTTC.

The chain combines TRBV30 with TRBJ2-7; D call uncertain. This CDR3 comprises 12 residues. Germline V CDR1 and CDR2: GTSNPN, SVGIG (reference sequence). V lost 0 bases, J lost 5 bases, and 8 bases lay in between. For the CDR3, the DNA is TGTGCCTGGAGTGTCCCAGACCACGAGCAGTACTTC. Protein product: CAWSVPDHEQYF. Full variable domain (outside the CDR3, taken from reference TRBV30 and TRBJ2-7): SQTIHQWPATLVQPVGSPLSLECTVEGTSNPNLYWYRQAAGRGLQLLFYSVGIGQISSEVPQNLSASRPQDRQFILSSKKLLLSDSGFYLCAWSVPDHEQYFGPGTRLTVT.